The text below deals with one T cell receptor beta chain. The data are from a study of blood T cell repertoires in COVID-19. TCRdb's table, derived via immunoSEQ multiplex PCR, lists solely in-frame clones and lacks some. The table records some 380,000 clones, approximately 88% of them present only once. The V gene lost 1 base and the J gene lost 2 bases, with 9 bases spanning the gap. CDR1 and CDR2 from the germline V gene are SGHVS and FNYEAQ. The CDR3 has 14 amino acids. The sequenced sample consisted of PBMCs or T cells enriched from blood (not recorded which). This TCR was recovered from a woman in her forties with acute COVID-19. This chain connects TRBV7-6 to TRBJ2-7, with D perhaps matching TRBD1 (6 bases). This CDR3 is CASSLGQVPYEQYF. CDR3 nucleotides: TGTGCCAGCAGCTTAGGACAGGTTCCCTACGAGCAGTACTTC.